Below, 28 T cell receptor beta chains from the same sample are listed, as sequenced in a study of regulatory T cells in long-lasting Graves disease. This sample's time point: persistent/refractory GD, antithyroid drugs over 5 years with positive TRAb. Extracted RNA from PBMCs served as the source of the TCR library. According to the study, TCR beta libraries were built with iRepertoire HTBI primers and CDR3-region Arm-PCR. TCRdb passed the multiplex PCR reads through MiXCR, listing each CDR3 protein once. This table holds roughly 500,000 distinct CDR3 sequences, around 21% found once. Sequencing was performed on peripheral blood mononuclear cells (PBMCs), taken when the disease was refractory, from a patient treated with antithyroid drugs. The receptor set was obtained from a female donor with Graves disease.

This clonotype appeared many times. V is TRBV5-6 and J is TRBJ2-2; no firm D call. Per the germline V gene, CDR1 is SGHDT and CDR2 is YYEEEE. V lost 4 bases, J lost 1 base, and 8 bases lay in between. The CDR3 is made up of 14 amino acids. CDR3 nucleotides: TGTGCCAGCAGCCTAACAGAGAACACCGGGGAGCTGTTTTTT. Translating gives CASSLTENTGELFF.

This clonotype was picked up many times. The gene calls are TRBV28 and TRBJ2-4; 8 bases agree with TRBD1. The CDR3 consists of 14 residues. Germline values: CDR1 MDHEN, CDR2 SYDVKM. Trimming took 6 bases from V and 6 from J; bases not matched to a gene: 7. CDR3: CASRETGEVNIQYF. The CDR3 DNA is TGTGCCAGCAGGGAGACAGGGGAAGTAAACATTCAGTACTTC.

This clonotype has just a few counts. The gene calls are TRBV12-3 or TRBV12-4 and TRBJ2-2, with TRBD1 matching 7 bases. This CDR3 comprises 15 residues. V lost 7 bases, J lost 4 bases, and 9 bases stayed unmatched. This CDR3 reads CASTRQGRSTGELFF. Written as DNA, the CDR3 is TGTGCCAGCACCCGACAGGGCCGTAGCACCGGGGAGCTGTTTTTT.

The sample holds a few counts of this clonotype. This rearrangement joins TRBV28 to TRBJ2-6; no clear D gene. V lost 8 bases, J lost 6 bases, and 5 bases lay in between. Germline values: CDR1 MDHEN, CDR2 SYDVKM. This CDR3 is 11 amino acids long. CDR3: CASSPANVLTF. CDR3 sequence (DNA): TGTGCCAGCTCCCCGGCCAACGTCCTGACTTTC.

In its sample, this clonotype was seen many times. The chain employs TRBV13 and TRBJ1-2, with D perhaps matching TRBD1 (5 bases). Germline V gene sequence: CDR1 PRHDT, CDR2 FYEKMQ (reference sequence). The germline V and J ends were trimmed by 2 bases and 4 bases, with 8 bases remaining between them. There are 13 residues in the CDR3. The CDR3: CASSLPRGYGYTF. CDR3 DNA sequence: TGTGCCAGCAGCTTACCAAGGGGCTATGGCTACACCTTC.

This clonotype was detected once. The V call is TRBV5-1, the J call TRBJ2-2; 14 nucleotides line up with TRBD2. The CDR3 has 18 residues. From germline, CDR1 is SGHRS and CDR2 YFSETQ. With 4 bases clipped from V and 4 bases from J, the junction kept 9 bases outside the gene matches. In DNA, the CDR3 is TGCGCCAGCAGCACGACTAGCGGGAGGGCCACGAGCACCGGGGAGCTGTTTTTT. It encodes CASSTTSGRATSTGELFF. Variable domain in full (rest from reference TRBV5-1 and TRBJ2-2): KAGVTQTPRYLIKTRGQQVTLSCSPISGHRSVSWYQQTPGQGLQFLFEYFSETQRNKGNFPGRFSGRQFSNSRSEMNVSTLELGDSALYLCASSTTSGRATSTGELFFGEGSRLTVL.

This clonotype has a count of ten or more. This chain uses TRBV3-1 with TRBJ1-1; the D is unclear. Germline assignment: CDR1 LGHDT and CDR2 YNNKEL (reference sequence). V lost 2 bases, J lost 0 bases, and 4 bases lay in between. This CDR3 is 13 amino acids long. This CDR3 reads CASSQYVNTEAFF. The CDR3 coding sequence is TGTGCCAGCAGCCAATATGTGAACACTGAAGCTTTCTTT.

The chain carries TRBV5-1 and TRBJ2-4, with 9 bases that match TRBD2. CDR1 SGHRS and CDR2 YFSETQ come from the germline V gene. The V segment lost 4 bases and the J segment 3 bases; nucleotides outside the gene matches: 5. This CDR3 region has 15 residues. CDR3 nucleotide sequence: TGCGCCAGCAGCCCACATAGCGGGGGCAAAAACATTCAGTACTTC. This sequence encodes CASSPHSGGKNIQYF.

At least ten counts were recorded for this clonotype. The gene calls are TRBV12-3 or TRBV12-4 and TRBJ1-2; 8 bases fit TRBD1. The CDR3 runs to 13 residues. With 6 bases clipped from V and 4 bases from J, the junction kept 4 bases outside the gene matches. In nucleotides, the CDR3 is TGTGCCAGCAGGAAGGACAGGGCCTATGGCTACACCTTC. Translated: CASRKDRAYGYTF.

A few counts support this clonotype. This chain uses TRBV19 with TRBJ2-7; D is uncertain. The CDR3 contains 13 residues. Germline-derived CDR1 and CDR2 are LNHDA and SQIVND (reference sequence). Trimming stripped 5 bases from V and 2 bases from J, with 10 bases between. The CDR3: CASSALETYEQYF. CDR3 DNA sequence: TGTGCCAGTAGTGCGTTAGAGACCTACGAGCAGTACTTC.

This clonotype was seen many times. The rearrangement uses TRBV12-3 or TRBV12-4 and TRBJ1-1; D ambiguous. V gave up 6 bases and J gave up 1 base, with 12 bases separating them. The CDR3 runs 14 residues. In DNA, the CDR3 is TGTGCCAGCAGCCACGACTCGGGGAACACTGAAGCTTTCTTT. Its translation: CASSHDSGNTEAFF.

This chain connects TRBV28 to TRBJ2-3; 7 positions match TRBD1. The germline V gene encodes CDR1 MDHEN and CDR2 SYDVKM. The CDR3 consists of 14 residues. V lost 6 bases to trimming and J lost 4 bases; unmatched junction nucleotides: 7. CDR3 sequence: CASRRQGQADTQYF. CDR3 nucleotide sequence: TGTGCCAGCAGGAGACAGGGTCAAGCAGATACGCAGTATTTT.

V is TRBV5-1 and J is TRBJ2-7; D remains ambiguous. Germline CDR1 is SGHRS and CDR2 is YFSETQ. The CDR3 covers 14 residues. V lost 0 bases to trimming and J lost 4 bases, with 11 bases between them. The CDR3 nucleotides are TGCGCCAGCAGCTTGGATATGGCTGGGTACGAGCAGTACTTC. This encodes CASSLDMAGYEQYF.

The chain carries TRBV5-1 and TRBJ2-6; TRBD2 matches at 8 bases. Germline V gives CDR1 SGHRS, CDR2 YFSETQ. V was clipped by 4 bases and J by 0 bases; unmatched bases: 3. This CDR3 has 16 residues. DNA for the CDR3: TGCGCCAGCAGCCGGACTAGCTCCTCTGGGGCCAACGTCCTGACTTTC. Its protein is CASSRTSSSGANVLTF.

This clonotype was counted between two and nine times. J is TRBJ2-7 and V is TRBV6-1; the match to TRBD1 covers 9 bases. V dropped 6 bases and J dropped 4; count of bases not matched to a gene: 7. The CDR3 totals 14 residues. In germline, CDR1 is MNHNS, CDR2 SASEGT. Here the CDR3 reads CASRSTGTGYEQYF. The DNA of the CDR3 is TGTGCCAGCAGGTCTACCGGGACAGGGTACGAGCAGTACTTC.

This clonotype has more than one count but fewer than ten. A junction boundary mismatches the germline segment, possibly from a read error. The chain carries TRBV7-9 and TRBJ2-5; D gene unclear. In germline, CDR1 is SEHNR, CDR2 FQNEAQ (reference sequence). The CDR3 is made up of 12 amino acids. This chain's CDR3 is CAGSFLVETQYF. The CDR3 region has the DNA TGTGCCGGCAGCTTTCTTGTAGAGACCCAGTACTTC.

Regarding this clonotype: A much larger clone lies a single base off, so this may be a read error. The J gene is TRBJ1-1, the V gene TRBV7-8; no clear D gene. CDR3 size: 16 residues. CDR1 SGHVS and CDR2 FQNEAQ come from the germline V gene. CDR3 DNA sequence: TGTGCCAGCAGCTTAGTAGATCGCGGACTGAACACTGAAGCTCTCTTT. It encodes CASSLVDRGLNTEALF.

As regards this clonotype: A read error may be the cause here, since a much bigger clone is one base away. This chain uses TRBV2 with TRBJ1-3; D possibly corresponds to TRBD1 (6 bases). Germline values: CDR1 SNHLY, CDR2 FYNNEI. The CDR3 length is 14 residues. The CDR3, as DNA: TGTGCCAGCAGGCGGGACATCTCTGGAAACACCGTATATTTT. It specifies CASRRDISGNTVYF.

This clonotype appeared a few times. The chain employs TRBV7-2 and TRBJ1-2, with D uncertain. Looked up from germline, CDR1 is SGHTA and CDR2 is FQGNSA. CDR3 size: 13 residues. The ends were cut back, 1 base at V and 7 bases at J, with 10 bases in the middle. The CDR3 reads CASSLGRGPGYTF. Written as DNA, the CDR3 is TGTGCCAGCAGCTTAGGACGAGGCCCTGGCTACACCTTC.

The rearrangement uses TRBV14 and TRBJ1-1; TRBD1 aligns across 10 bases. Germline CDR1 SGHDN, CDR2 FVKESK. Trimming cost V 4 bases and J 6 bases; bases outside gene matches: 8. The CDR3 is made up of 15 amino acids. CDR3 loop: CASSPFRTGGPEAFF. The CDR3 DNA is TGTGCCAGCAGCCCGTTCCGGACAGGGGGGCCTGAAGCTTTCTTT.

A note on this clonotype: A read error may explain this, as a much larger clone is one base away. The chain couples TRBV25-1 to TRBJ1-1; D might be TRBD1 (5 bases). The germline V and J ends were trimmed by 4 bases and 4 bases, with 10 bases remaining between them. CDR1 and CDR2 from the germline V gene are MGHDK and SYGVNS. This CDR3 is 13 amino acids long. In DNA, the CDR3 is TGTGCCAGCAGTGGACAGAGGGGCACTGAAGCTTTCTTT. This sequence encodes CASSGQRGTEAFF.

The sample holds many counts of this clonotype. The genes are TRBV28 and TRBJ1-2; TRBD1 agrees at 9 bases. The V segment lost 6 bases and the J segment 3 bases; nucleotides outside the gene matches: 17. Germline-derived CDR1 and CDR2 are MDHEN and SYDVKM. This CDR3 spans 18 amino acids. The CDR3 DNA reads TGTGCCAGCAGCATACGATTTCTCCGGGACAGGGACGACTATGGCTACACCTTC. It specifies CASSIRFLRDRDDYGYTF.

This clonotype was picked up a small number of times. The rearrangement links TRBV5-1 to TRBJ2-7; the D gene is possibly TRBD2 (7 bases). The germline CDR1 and CDR2 sequences are SGHRS and YFSETQ. This CDR3 has 15 residues. The V end was cut by 1 base, the J end by 9 bases, with 20 bases between. In DNA form, the CDR3 reads TGCGCCAGCAGCTTGTCGGGGGGCGATATCACCGGGCAGTACTTC. Its protein product is CASSLSGGDITGQYF.

The chain has TRBV20-1 and TRBJ2-1; TRBD2 aligns across 9 bases. In germline, CDR1 is DFQATT, CDR2 SNEGSKA (reference sequence). J was trimmed by 5 bases and V by 2 bases; bases with no gene match: 1. This CDR3 spans 13 amino acids. The CDR3 DNA follows: TGCAGTGCTAGACTAGCGGGGAACAATGAGCAGTTCTTC. Amino acids: CSARLAGNNEQFF.

To note about this clonotype: One base away lies a much larger clone, so this may be a sequencing read error. The genes are TRBV6-1 and TRBJ2-7; 10 positions match TRBD2. This CDR3 spans 17 amino acids. The ends lost 6 bases at V and 5 bases at J; junction bases unmatched: 16. CDR1 is MNHNS, CDR2 SASEGT, per germline. Here the CDR3 DNA reads TGTGCCAGCAGGTATAAGATTAGCGGGAGGACCGGGCACGAGCAGTACTTC. It translates to CASRYKISGRTGHEQYF.

This clonotype was counted ten times or more. The V call is TRBV2, the J call TRBJ2-7; no clear D gene. Trimming stripped 7 bases from V and 5 bases from J, with 15 bases between. This CDR3 is built from 13 residues. Germline V gene lookup returns CDR1 SNHLY and CDR2 FYNNEI. The CDR3 region has the DNA TGTGCCAGCATTGGGCCGCCCTGGAACGAGCAGTACTTC. Amino acids: CASIGPPWNEQYF.

This clonotype is large. The chain employs TRBV2 and TRBJ1-6; TRBD1 matches at 7 bases. The CDR3 contains 14 residues. V shed 6 bases, J shed 9 bases, and the junction held 8 bases outside the gene matches. Looked up from germline, CDR1 is SNHLY and CDR2 is FYNNEI. CDR3 residues: CASRAGTEISPLHF. The CDR3, as DNA: TGTGCCAGCAGGGCCGGGACAGAAATTTCACCCCTCCACTTT.

The sample holds a few counts of this clonotype. The V call is TRBV20-1, the J call TRBJ1-1; D is perhaps TRBD1 (5 bases). Germline V gives CDR1 DFQATT, CDR2 SNEGSKA (reference sequence). Trimming removed 1 base from V and 11 bases from J, with 14 bases in between. The CDR3 runs to 12 residues. The CDR3 protein is CSARGQGFWAFF. The CDR3, as DNA: TGCAGTGCTAGAGGGCAGGGCTTTTGGGCTTTCTTT.